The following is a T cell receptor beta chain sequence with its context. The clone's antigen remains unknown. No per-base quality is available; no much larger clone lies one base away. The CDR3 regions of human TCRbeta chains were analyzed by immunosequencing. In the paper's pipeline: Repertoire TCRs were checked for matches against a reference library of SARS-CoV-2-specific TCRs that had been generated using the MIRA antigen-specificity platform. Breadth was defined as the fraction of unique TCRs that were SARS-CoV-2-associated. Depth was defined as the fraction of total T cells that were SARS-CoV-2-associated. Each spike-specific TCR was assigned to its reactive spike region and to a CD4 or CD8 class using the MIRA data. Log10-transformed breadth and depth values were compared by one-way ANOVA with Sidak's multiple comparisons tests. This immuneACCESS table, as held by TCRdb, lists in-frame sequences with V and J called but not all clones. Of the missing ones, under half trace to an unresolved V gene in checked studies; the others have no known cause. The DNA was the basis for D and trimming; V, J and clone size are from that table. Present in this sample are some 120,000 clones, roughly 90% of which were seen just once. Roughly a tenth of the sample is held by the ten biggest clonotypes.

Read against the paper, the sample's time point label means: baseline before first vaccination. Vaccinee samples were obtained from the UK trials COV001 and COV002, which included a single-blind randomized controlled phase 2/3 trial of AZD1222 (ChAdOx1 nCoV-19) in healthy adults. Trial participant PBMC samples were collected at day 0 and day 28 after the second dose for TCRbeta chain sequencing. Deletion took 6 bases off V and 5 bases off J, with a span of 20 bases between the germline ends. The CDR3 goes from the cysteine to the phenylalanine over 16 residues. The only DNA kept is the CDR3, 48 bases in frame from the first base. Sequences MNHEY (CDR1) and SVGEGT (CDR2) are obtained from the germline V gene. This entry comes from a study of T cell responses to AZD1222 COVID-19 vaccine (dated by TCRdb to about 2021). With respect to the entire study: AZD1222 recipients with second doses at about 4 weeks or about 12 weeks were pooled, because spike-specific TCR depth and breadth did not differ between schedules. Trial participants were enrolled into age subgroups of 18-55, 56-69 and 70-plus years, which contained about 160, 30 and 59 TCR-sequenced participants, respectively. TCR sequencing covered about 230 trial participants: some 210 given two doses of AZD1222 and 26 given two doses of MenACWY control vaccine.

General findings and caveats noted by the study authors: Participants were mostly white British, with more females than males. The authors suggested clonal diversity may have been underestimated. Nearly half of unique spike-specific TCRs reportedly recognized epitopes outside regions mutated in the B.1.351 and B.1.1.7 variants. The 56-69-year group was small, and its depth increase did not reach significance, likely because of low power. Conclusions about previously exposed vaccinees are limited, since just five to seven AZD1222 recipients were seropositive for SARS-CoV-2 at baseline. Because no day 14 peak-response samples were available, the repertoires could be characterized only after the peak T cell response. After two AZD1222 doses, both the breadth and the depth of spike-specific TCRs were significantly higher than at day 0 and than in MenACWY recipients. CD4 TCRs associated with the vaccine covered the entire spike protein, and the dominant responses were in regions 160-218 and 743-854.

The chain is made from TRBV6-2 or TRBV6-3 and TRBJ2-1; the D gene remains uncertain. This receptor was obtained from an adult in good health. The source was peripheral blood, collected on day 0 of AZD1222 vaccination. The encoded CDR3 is CASSAYVRQANNEQFF. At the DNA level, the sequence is TGTGCCAGCAGCGCTTACGTCCGACAAGCTAACAATGAGCAGTTCTTC.